A single TCR beta chain is shown here with its context. As processed by the authors: From reference gene primer amplification, estimates of nucleated cell counts were derived. Sequencing was performed with immunoSEQ multiplex PCR; in TCRdb, only in-frame clones are kept and a portion is missing. V and J calls and clone size are copied from that table; D and trimming were computed from the DNA. The sample includes about 71,000 clones, 88% of them seen just once. The sample is drawn from a study of blood T cell repertoires in COVID-19. Study details: Sample material is recorded as cDNA or gDNA derived from T cells, B-cell-depleted T cells, or PBMCs.

V lost 3 bases and J 2 bases, leaving 8 bases between the germline ends. The germline V gene encodes CDR1 SGHAT and CDR2 FQNNGV. The CDR3 extends over 14 amino acids. The gene calls are TRBV11-2 and TRBJ1-3; D is uncertain. Sequenced material: peripheral blood. The sequence was obtained from a human donor in a cohort sampled during active COVID-19. The CDR3: CASSFTSAGNTIYF. The CDR3, as DNA: TGTGCCAGCAGCTTCACTTCTGCTGGAAACACCATATATTTT.